Reported below is one T cell receptor beta chain. Its antigen is not identified. The ends were cut back, 0 bases at V and 4 bases at J, with 9 bases in the middle. The CDR3 covers 14 residues. From germline, CDR1 is LGHNA and CDR2 YNFKEQ. This record comes from a study of a mutant IDH1 vaccine in newly diagnosed glioma. Study observations and caveats: Pseudoprogression appeared unlinked to shifts in leading peripheral T cell clonotypes.

As for time point: week 5, during vaccination. The investigators gave 300 ug of mutant IDH1 20-mer peptide in each vaccine dose, together with topical imiquimod. Patients carried new grade 3 or 4 IDH1-mutant astrocytomas lacking nuclear ATRX. The table came from immunoSEQ multiplex PCR; TCRdb's copy has only in-frame clones and leaves some out. The data show some 51,000 clones, with around 80% seen just once and roughly 4.8% held by the top ten. The chain combines TRBV4-2 with TRBJ1-2; D is uncertain. This material consisted of PBMCs, taken from a glioma patient whose treatment included an IDH1 peptide vaccine. The source of this sequence is a man aged 45 to 65 with glioma. CDR3 coding DNA: TGTGCCAGCAGCCAAGACGACGGTCTCTATGGCTACACCTTC. Amino acid sequence: CASSQDDGLYGYTF.